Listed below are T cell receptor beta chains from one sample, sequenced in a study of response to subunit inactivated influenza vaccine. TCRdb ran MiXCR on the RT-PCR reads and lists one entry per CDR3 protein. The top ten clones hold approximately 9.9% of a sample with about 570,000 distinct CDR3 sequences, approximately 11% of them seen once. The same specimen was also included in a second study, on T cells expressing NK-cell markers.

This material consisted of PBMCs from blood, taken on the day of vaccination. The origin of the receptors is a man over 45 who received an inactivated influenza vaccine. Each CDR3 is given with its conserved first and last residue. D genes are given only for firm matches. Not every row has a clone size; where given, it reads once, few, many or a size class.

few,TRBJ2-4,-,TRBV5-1,CASSLGPNAKNIQYF,TGCGCCAGCAGCTTGGGACCGAACGCCAAAAACATTCAGTACTTC
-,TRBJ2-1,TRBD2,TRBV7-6,CASSLGVPGGNEQFF,TGTGCCAGCAGCTTAGGGGTCCCGGGGGGGAATGAGCAGTTCTTC
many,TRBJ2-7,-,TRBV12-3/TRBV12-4,CASSFLFSVTTYEQYF,TGTGCCAGCAGTTTTCTGTTCTCCGTCACTACCTACGAGCAGTACTTC
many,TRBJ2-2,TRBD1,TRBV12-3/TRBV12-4,CASSPTGVHTGELFF,TGTGCCAGCAGCCCGACAGGGGTCCACACCGGGGAGCTGTTTTTT
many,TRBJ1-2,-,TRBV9,CASSVAPKGSNYGYTF,TGTGCCAGCAGCGTAGCCCCTAAGGGAAGCAACTATGGCTACACCTTC
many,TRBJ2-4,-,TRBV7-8,CASSPASQGLAKNIQYF,TGTGCCAGCAGCCCGGCCTCACAGGGTCTAGCCAAAAACATTCAGTACTTC
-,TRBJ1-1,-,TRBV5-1,CASSLGGGYGITEAFF,TGCGCCAGCAGCCTGGGTGGAGGCTATGGGATAACTGAAGCTTTCTTT
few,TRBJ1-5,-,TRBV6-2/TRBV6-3,CASSNGRAQHF,TGTGCCAGCAGTAACGGTCGAGCCCAGCATTTT
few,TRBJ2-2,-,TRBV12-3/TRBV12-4,CASRIGGYTGELFF,TGTGCCAGCAGGATCGGAGGATACACCGGGGAGCTGTTTTTT
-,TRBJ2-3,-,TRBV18,CASSPGPQDRLLTQYF,TGTGCCAGCTCACCTGGTCCCCAGGACCGCTTGCTTACGCAGTATTTT